The entry below describes one TCR beta chain. Its target is not known. 60 Vbeta and 13 Jbeta primers were used in PCR. This table comes from immunoSEQ multiplex PCR, and its TCRdb copy is limited to in-frame clones, with some not included. The sample consists of around 150,000 clones, 68% of them appearing once. This record comes from a study of cytomegalovirus exposure and HLA in healthy donors. Study-level findings and limits: Segments of the TCR beta V type were, in most cases, productive about 87% or about 30% of the time in an earlier analysis.

V lost 2 bases to trimming and J lost 2 bases, with 7 bases between them. CDR1 MDHEN and CDR2 SYDVKM come from the germline V gene. CDR3 length: 14 amino acids. The source of this sequence is a woman between 35 and 50 years old in good health and CMV-seropositive. The chain has TRBV28 and TRBJ1-3; D call uncertain. Specimen: PBMCs. CDR3 in amino acids: CASSLNTAGNTIYF. DNA for the CDR3: TGTGCCAGCAGTTTAAATACAGCTGGAAACACCATATATTTT.